The 20 T cell receptor beta chains reported below all come from one sample, sequenced in a study of shared clonotypes between healthy human individuals. Terminally differentiated effector memory CD45RA+ cells were excluded from the naive CD8 cells, which were CD45RO-negative and positively selected for CCR7. Profiled with immunoSEQ multiplex PCR; TCRdb holds only in-frame clones, not every one. The sample carries more than 2 million clones, approximately 92% recorded once. The sample consisted of naive CD8+ T cells from PBMCs. The receptors were sampled from a man aged 18 to 29 in good health. Some clones in this sample may be carry-over from other donors' samples.

The chain joins TRBV4-3 to TRBJ2-7; D is unresolved. This CDR3 has 15 amino acids. Deletions cut 0 bases from V and 1 base from J, with 10 bases between. Germline V gene sequence: CDR1 LGHNA, CDR2 YSLEER. Here the CDR3 reads CASSQDVEFSYEQYF. CDR3 DNA sequence: TGCGCCAGCAGCCAAGATGTCGAGTTTTCCTACGAGCAGTACTTC.

This chain uses TRBV7-9 with TRBJ2-7; a possible D gene is TRBD1 (6 bases). Germline-derived CDR1 and CDR2 are SEHNR and FQNEAQ (reference sequence). Trimming cost V 5 bases and J 7 bases, with 18 bases left between them. The CDR3 is made up of 14 amino acids. Written as DNA, the CDR3 is TGTGCCAGCAGCCAGGCTCCCGGGACACTTGAGCAGTACTTC. Residues: CASSQAPGTLEQYF.

The genes are TRBV19 and TRBJ1-3, with 9 bases that match TRBD1. In germline, CDR1 is LNHDA, CDR2 SQIVND (reference sequence). The ends lost 8 bases at V and 0 bases at J; junction bases unmatched: 5. This CDR3 comprises 15 residues. For the CDR3, the DNA is TGTGCCAGTCGGGACAGGGACAGCTCTGGAAACACCATATATTTT. The encoded protein is CASRDRDSSGNTIYF.

V and J are TRBV7-9 and TRBJ2-5; weak D call: TRBD1 (6 bases). CDR3 length equals 16 residues. Trimming stripped 6 bases from V and 2 bases from J, with 19 bases between. The germline gives CDR1 SEHNR, CDR2 FQNEAQ (reference sequence). The CDR3: CASSSRSYREQETQYF. The CDR3 DNA sequence: TGTGCCAGCAGTTCCCGAAGCTACAGGGAACAAGAGACCCAGTACTTC.

The sample holds one count of this clone. The CDR3, as DNA: TGTGCCAGCAGCCAGGGTAAGGGGTATGGCTACACCTTC. As protein: CASSQGKGYGYTF. This chain uses TRBV7-7 with TRBJ1-2; perhaps TRBD1 as D (5 bases). The CDR3 is 13 amino acids. The germline V and J ends were trimmed by 5 bases and 5 bases, with 12 bases remaining between them. Germline CDR1 SSHAT, CDR2 FNYEAQ (reference sequence).

CDR3 residues: CASRWTSGSTDTQYF. CDR3 in DNA: TGTGCCAGTAGATGGACTAGCGGGAGTACGGATACGCAGTATTTT. This chain links TRBV19 with TRBJ2-3, with 13 bases aligning to TRBD2. The V segment lost 6 bases and the J segment 6 bases; nucleotides outside the gene matches: 6. The CDR3 is 15 residues long. From germline, CDR1 is LNHDA and CDR2 SQIVND (reference sequence).

This sequence joins TRBV27 and TRBJ2-5, with D uncertain. V dropped 0 bases and J dropped 7 bases, with 9 bases sitting between them. There are 13 residues in the CDR3. Germline V gives CDR1 MNHEY, CDR2 SMNVEV (reference sequence). This CDR3 is CASSLSGYGTQYF. In nucleotides, the CDR3 is TGTGCCAGCAGTTTATCGGGGTACGGGACCCAGTACTTC.

The rearrangement joins TRBV2 to TRBJ2-3; tentatively, D is TRBD2 (6 bases). Between the trimmed V and J ends, which lost 4 bases and 5 bases, there was a span of 22 bases. Looked up from germline, CDR1 is SNHLY and CDR2 is FYNNEI. The CDR3 runs 17 residues. CDR3 DNA sequence: TGTGCCAGCAGTGGATACCACGAGGGACTGGTAGGAGATACGCAGTATTTT. Its protein is CASSGYHEGLVGDTQYF.

The chain's CDR3 is CASSLYFAAEQYF. CDR3 coding DNA: TGTGCCAGCAGCTTATATTTCGCTGCGGAGCAGTACTTC. The rearrangement uses TRBV11-3 and TRBJ2-7; D unresolved. The germline V gene encodes CDR1 SGHNT and CDR2 YENEEA. There are 13 residues in the CDR3. V was trimmed by 2 bases and J by 7 bases, leaving 12 bases between them. Full variable domain (remainder filled in from reference TRBV11-3 and TRBJ2-7): EAGVVQSPRYKIIEKKQPVAFWCNPISGHNTLYWYLQNLGQGPELLIRYENEEAVDDSQLPKDRFSAERLKGVDSTLKIQPAELGDSAVYLCASSLYFAAEQYFGPGTRLTVT.

This chain links TRBV19 with TRBJ1-1; D unresolved. With 3 bases removed from V and 8 bases from J, the gap between germline ends came to 10 bases. The CDR3 covers 12 residues. Germline CDR1 LNHDA, CDR2 SQIVND (reference sequence). Here the CDR3 reads CASSIPLTEAFF. For the CDR3, the DNA is TGTGCCAGTAGTATTCCGCTTACAGAAGCTTTCTTT. Based on the CDR3 plus reference TRBV19 and TRBJ1-1, the full variable domain is DGGITQSPKYLFRKEGQNVTLSCEQNLNHDAMYWYRQDPGQGLRLIYYSQIVNDFQKGDIAEGYSVSREKKESFPLTVTSAQKNPTAFYLCASSIPLTEAFFGQGTRLTVV.

V is TRBV4-1 and J is TRBJ2-3; D uncertain. Deletions cut 1 base from V and 6 bases from J, with 14 bases between. The length of the CDR3 is 15 residues. Germline-derived CDR1 and CDR2 are MGHRA and YSYEKL. The CDR3 sequence is CASSQGWHESDTQYF. DNA of the CDR3: TGCGCCAGCAGCCAAGGCTGGCATGAGTCGGATACGCAGTATTTT.

The chain combines TRBV15 with TRBJ2-2; 8 nucleotides align to TRBD1. J was trimmed by 6 bases and V by 2 bases; bases with no gene match: 8. CDR1 LNHNV and CDR2 YYDKDF come from the germline V gene (reference sequence). The CDR3 has 16 residues. The CDR3 loop is CATSRQDRVAAGELFF. The CDR3 DNA reads TGTGCCACCAGCAGACAGGACAGGGTGGCCGCCGGGGAGCTGTTTTTT.

V is TRBV7-9 and J is TRBJ2-7; 7 nucleotides agree with TRBD1. Per the germline V gene, CDR1 is SEHNR and CDR2 is FQNEAQ (reference sequence). V dropped 8 bases and J dropped 1; count of bases not matched to a gene: 14. The CDR3 length is 16 residues. The CDR3 sequence: CASVRTVEGASYEQYF. The CDR3 nucleotides read TGTGCCAGCGTGCGCACGGTTGAGGGGGCATCCTACGAGCAGTACTTC.

The table lists this clone with a few counts. The J gene is TRBJ1-5, the V gene TRBV6-6; the D is unclear. The CDR3 consists of 10 residues. The V and J ends lost 6 bases and 5 bases respectively, with 2 bases between them. From germline, CDR1 is MNHNY and CDR2 SVGAGI (reference sequence). The CDR3 DNA is TGTGCCAGCAGCGATCAGCCCCAGCATTTT. This codes for CASSDQPQHF.

V is TRBV9 and J is TRBJ2-7, with no clear D. The V end lost 4 bases, the J end lost 6 bases, and 14 bases lay between the germline ends. CDR3 length: 13 residues. CDR1 is SGDLS and CDR2 is YYNGEE in the germline V gene. CDR3: CASSPRVVGEQYF. For the CDR3, the DNA is TGTGCCAGCAGCCCTCGCGTGGTTGGCGAGCAGTACTTC.

J is TRBJ1-2 and V is TRBV7-8; D is perhaps TRBD1 (6 bases). Trimming removed 0 bases from V and 2 bases from J, with 22 bases in between. Germline assignment: CDR1 SGHVS and CDR2 FQNEAQ. CDR3 length equals 19 residues. The CDR3 bases are TGTGCCAGCAGCTTAGCCCCACAGGGAAGGATCGGGCCCAACTATGGCTACACCTTC. Residues: CASSLAPQGRIGPNYGYTF. The full variable domain, in which reference TRBV7-8 and TRBJ1-2 provide the parts outside the CDR3, is GAGVSQSPRYKVAKRGQDVALRCDPISGHVSLFWYQQALGQGPEFLTYFQNEAQLDKSGLPSDRFFAERPEGSVSTLKIQRTQQEDSAVYLCASSLAPQGRIGPNYGYTFGSGTRLTVV.

This clone was seen just once. The rearrangement uses TRBV4-1 and TRBJ2-1, with 9 bases identical to TRBD2. The germline V gene encodes CDR1 MGHRA and CDR2 YSYEKL. CDR3 length equals 18 residues. V lost 1 base to trimming and J lost 3 bases; unmatched junction nucleotides: 10. The chain's CDR3 is CASSQVRLAGSNYNEQFF. CDR3 coding DNA: TGCGCCAGCAGCCAAGTAAGGCTAGCGGGATCTAACTACAATGAGCAGTTCTTC.

The chain recombines TRBV12-5 with TRBJ1-1; 8 bases are shared with TRBD1. The CDR3 runs to 13 residues. Trimming removed 2 bases from V and 4 bases from J; junction bases left unmatched: 0. Per germline, CDR1 LGHNT and CDR2 FRNRAP. This CDR3 is CASGLTGGTEAFF. The CDR3 nucleotides read TGTGCTAGTGGTTTGACAGGGGGCACTGAAGCTTTCTTT.

This chain connects TRBV2 to TRBJ1-5; TRBD1 might be the D (5 bases). The V end was cut by 6 bases, the J end by 0 bases, with 9 bases between. Germline CDR1 is SNHLY and CDR2 is FYNNEI. This CDR3 has 14 amino acids. The CDR3 DNA is TGTGCCAGCAGGGAGGGACCTAGCAATCAGCCCCAGCATTTT. Protein sequence: CASREGPSNQPQHF.

The genes are TRBV7-9 and TRBJ2-2; the D is unclear. Germline V gene sequence: CDR1 SEHNR, CDR2 FQNEAQ (reference sequence). The length of the CDR3 is 14 residues. Trimming stripped 0 bases from V and 7 bases from J, with 9 bases between. Written as DNA, the CDR3 is TGTGCCAGCAGCTTAGCGGCGGTTCTCGGGGAGCTGTTTTTT. Amino acids: CASSLAAVLGELFF.